This T cell receptor (beta chain) derives from a study of OX40 agonist ivuxolimab in advanced cancers. On the study more broadly: Treatment of patients was with ivuxolimab, an agonistic anti-OX40 (CD134) antibody. Partial responses were seen in three patients, one with hepatocellular carcinoma and two with cutaneous melanoma. Study conclusions and caveats: CD4+ and CD8+ blood T cells expanded clonally by week 6 at 0.1 to 3.0 mg/kg.

As regards this clone: As yet, its antigen is unknown.

Data came from immunoSEQ multiplex PCR; TCRdb stores just in-frame clones and leaves some out. Of nearly 55,000 clones listed, around four fifths are singletons. Prior autoimmune disease or systemic immunosuppression barred patients. The TCR sequence derives from an adult with an advanced solid tumor such as melanoma, head and neck, liver or kidney cancer. The specimen comprised CD4+ or CD8+ T cells sorted from blood, sampled in a trial of the OX40 agonist ivuxolimab.

The chain's CDR3 is CASSLDGSGGNEQFF. In nucleotides, the CDR3 is TGCGCCAGCAGCTTGGACGGGAGCGGGGGCAATGAGCAGTTCTTC. The chain is built from TRBV5-1 and TRBJ2-1; TRBD2 matches at 8 bases. V shed 0 bases, J shed 6 bases, and the junction held 5 bases outside the gene matches. This CDR3 spans 15 amino acids. Germline CDR1 SGHRS, CDR2 YFSETQ.